Listed here are 32 T cell receptor beta chains from one sample, sequenced in a study of blood T cell repertoires in COVID-19. TCRdb's table, derived via immunoSEQ multiplex PCR, lists solely in-frame clones and lacks some. Seen here are about 240,000 clones, roughly four fifths observed once, and the top ten hold less than 9.5%. Input material: peripheral blood. The receptors were sampled from a woman older than 75 with COVID-19, enrolled during active disease.

The chain combines TRBV6-5 with TRBJ2-1; TRBD2 agrees at 11 bases. The J segment lost 5 bases and the V segment lost 6 bases, leaving 6 bases of the junction unmatched. Per the germline V gene, CDR1 is MNHEY and CDR2 is SVGAGI. The CDR3 length is 15 residues. In DNA form, the CDR3 reads TGTGCCAGCAGACCCCTAGCGGGGGGCGACAATGAGCAGTTCTTC. Protein product: CASRPLAGGDNEQFF.

The gene calls are TRBV25-1 and TRBJ1-2; D is ambiguous. CDR1 is MGHDK and CDR2 is SYGVNS in the germline V gene. The V and J ends lost 3 bases and 4 bases respectively, with 6 bases between them. This CDR3 comprises 12 residues. CDR3 in DNA: TGTGCCAGCAGTGATGCGTTCTATGGCTACACCTTC. As protein: CASSDAFYGYTF.

In its sample, this clone was seen once. The chain joins TRBV3-1 (or the pseudogene TRBV3-2) to TRBJ2-7, with D uncertain. The germline gives CDR1 LGHDT, CDR2 YNNKEL (reference sequence). The CDR3 is made up of 14 amino acids. The V gene lost 0 bases and the J gene lost 4 bases, with 10 bases spanning the gap. The CDR3 protein is CASSQDARIYEQYF. In DNA form, the CDR3 reads TGTGCCAGCAGCCAAGATGCGAGGATATACGAGCAGTACTTC.

This rearrangement joins TRBV30 to TRBJ1-2; no firm D call. From germline, CDR1 is GTSNPN and CDR2 SVGIG (reference sequence). The CDR3 is made up of 14 amino acids. V shed 4 bases and J shed 4 bases, with 16 bases lying between them. The CDR3 sequence: CAWTALDQVYGYTF. The CDR3 nucleotides are TGTGCCTGGACGGCTCTCGACCAGGTCTATGGCTACACCTTC.

This clone showed up just a few times. This rearrangement joins TRBV5-1 to TRBJ1-6; tentatively, D is TRBD1 (5 bases). The germline CDR1 and CDR2 sequences are SGHRS and YFSETQ. This CDR3 spans 15 amino acids. Trimming cost V 0 bases and J 9 bases, with 13 bases left between them. CDR3 bases: TGCGCCAGCAGCTTGGGGGCAGGGTGGGCTTCACCCCTCCACTTT. Amino acid sequence: CASSLGAGWASPLHF. Combining the CDR3 with reference TRBV5-1 and TRBJ1-6 gives the whole variable domain KAGVTQTPRYLIKTRGQQVTLSCSPISGHRSVSWYQQTPGQGLQFLFEYFSETQRNKGNFPGRFSGRQFSNSRSEMNVSTLELGDSALYLCASSLGAGWASPLHFGNGTRLTVT.

The chain is built from TRBV4-1 and TRBJ1-6; D gene unclear. The CDR3 loop spans 16 amino acids. Germline V gene data show CDR1 as MGHRA and CDR2 as YSYEKL. Trimming took off 1 base at V and 8 bases at J, with 15 bases between the two ends. CDR3 loop: CASSQVAAVRHSPLHF. The CDR3, as DNA: TGCGCCAGCAGCCAAGTTGCGGCCGTTCGTCATTCACCCCTCCACTTT.

The CDR3 is CASSLGRTGNSPLHF. The DNA for the CDR3 is TGTGCCAGCAGCTTAGGGCGGACAGGTAATTCACCCCTCCACTTT. The J gene is TRBJ1-6, the V gene TRBV11-2; the match to TRBD1 covers 7 bases. Germline V gene data show CDR1 as SGHAT and CDR2 as FQNNGV. The CDR3 consists of 15 residues. V lost 1 base, J lost 6 bases, and 3 bases stayed unmatched. The full variable domain, its missing parts supplied by reference TRBV11-2 and TRBJ1-6, is EAGVAQSPRYKIIEKRQSVAFWCNPISGHATLYWYQQILGQGPKLLIQFQNNGVVDDSQLPKDRFSAERLKGVDSTLKIQPAKLEDSAVYLCASSLGRTGNSPLHFGNGTRLTVT.

V is TRBV5-1 and J is TRBJ1-2; 8 bases are a match to TRBD1. The J segment lost 6 bases and the V segment lost 0 bases, leaving 4 bases of the junction unmatched. Germline values: CDR1 SGHRS, CDR2 YFSETQ. CDR3 size: 14 residues. The CDR3 coding sequence is TGCGCCAGCAGCTTGGGGTACAGGGGGGATGGCTACACCTTC. It is translated as CASSLGYRGDGYTF.

The chain has TRBV2 and TRBJ1-5, with 8 bases identical to TRBD1. Germline V lookup: CDR1 SNHLY, CDR2 FYNNEI. The CDR3 runs 14 residues. J was trimmed by 7 bases and V by 5 bases; bases with no gene match: 7. The DNA for the CDR3 is TGTGCCAGCAGTCTTGGACAGGGCTGGCAGCCCCAGCATTTT. This codes for CASSLGQGWQPQHF.

V usage is TRBV7-2 and J usage is TRBJ2-5; weak D call: TRBD2 (7 bases). This CDR3 is built from 14 residues. The V gene's germline CDR1 is SGHTA and CDR2 FQGNSA. Trimming pared 5 bases from V and 5 bases from J, leaving 15 bases between. The CDR3 sequence: CASSRGGQVETQYF. CDR3 DNA sequence: TGTGCCAGCAGCAGGGGGGGTCAGGTGGAGACCCAGTACTTC.

The V call is TRBV6-5, the J call TRBJ1-1; D is possibly TRBD1 (6 bases). Trimming took 10 bases from V and 1 from J, leaving 10 bases between them. Germline CDR1 MNHEY, CDR2 SVGAGI. This CDR3 has 12 residues. CDR3 nucleotides: TGTGCCACCCAACAGGGGAACACTGAAGCTTTCTTT. Translation: CATQQGNTEAFF.

The chain carries TRBV7-8 and TRBJ2-7, with D possibly TRBD2 on 6 matching bases. The germline V gene encodes CDR1 SGHVS and CDR2 FQNEAQ. This CDR3 has 14 residues. V lost 2 bases to trimming and J lost 6 bases, with 14 bases between them. CDR3 region: CASSLRDGGVEQYF. CDR3 DNA: TGTGCCAGCAGCTTACGGGACGGAGGGGTCGAGCAGTACTTC.

V gene TRBV6-4 combines with J gene TRBJ1-5; 8 bases agree with TRBD1. After removal of 2 bases from V and 4 bases from J, the junction contained 19 bases not matched to a gene. Germline V gene data show CDR1 as MRHNA and CDR2 as SNTAGT. The CDR3 consists of 20 residues. The CDR3 coding sequence is TGTGCCAGCAGTGACCCCTCAAATCCCTGGACAGGGTGGAAGAATCAGCCCCAGCATTTT. Translating it yields CASSDPSNPWTGWKNQPQHF.

The chain uses TRBV7-2 and TRBJ2-3, with D possibly TRBD2 on 5 matching bases. V was shortened by 5 bases and J by 7 bases, with 16 bases between the two germline ends. There are 14 residues in the CDR3. CDR1 SGHTA and CDR2 FQGNSA come from the germline V gene. CDR3 sequence (DNA): TGTGCCAGCAGCCCTCGGGGTTTCAGAAATACGCAGTATTTT. It yields the protein CASSPRGFRNTQYF.

This clone was seen a single time. V is TRBV5-6 and J is TRBJ2-7; no firm D call. The length of the CDR3 is 14 residues. The V gene lost 1 base and the J gene lost 3 bases, with 11 bases spanning the gap. Per germline, CDR1 SGHDT and CDR2 YYEEEE. The CDR3 DNA sequence: TGTGCCAGCAGCTTGAACAGTATTTACTACGAGCAGTACTTC. Translated: CASSLNSIYYEQYF.

The rearrangement links TRBV7-2 to TRBJ1-4; no clear D. Germline CDR1 is SGHTA and CDR2 is FQGNSA. There are 11 residues in the CDR3. Trimming took off 2 bases at V and 8 bases at J, with 3 bases between the two ends. CDR3 amino acids: CASSLSEKLFF. Written as DNA, the CDR3 is TGTGCCAGCAGCTTAAGCGAAAAACTGTTTTTT.

This chain links TRBV19 with TRBJ1-1; perhaps TRBD1 as D (5 bases). This CDR3 comprises 15 residues. CDR1 and CDR2 from the germline V gene are LNHDA and SQIVND (reference sequence). Trimming removed 7 bases from V and 3 bases from J, with 18 bases in between. The CDR3 reads CASILGQGRDTEAFF. Here the CDR3 DNA reads TGTGCCAGTATTTTGGGTCAGGGCCGGGACACTGAAGCTTTCTTT.

The chain combines TRBV2 with TRBJ1-1, with 7 bases aligning to TRBD1. Trimming removed 6 bases from V and 11 bases from J; junction bases left unmatched: 9. CDR1 is SNHLY and CDR2 is FYNNEI in the germline V gene. This CDR3 is built from 12 residues. The CDR3 here is CASRAEGAQAFF. The CDR3 region has the DNA TGTGCCAGCAGGGCAGAGGGGGCGCAGGCTTTCTTT.

As regards this clone: One end of the junction does not line up with germline, which may come from a read error. The chain recombines TRBV5-1 with TRBJ1-4, with a tentative D call TRBD1 (5 bases). Germline-derived CDR1 and CDR2 are SGHRS and YFSETQ. The CDR3 sequence is 12 residues long. CDR3 coding DNA: TGCGCCAGCAGCTTCGGCGCGGGACGCCTAGAGTTT. Protein product: CASSFGAGRLEF.

The genes are TRBV19 and TRBJ2-4, with D tentatively TRBD1 (6 bases). The germline CDR1 and CDR2 sequences are LNHDA and SQIVND (reference sequence). The ends were cut back, 5 bases at V and 7 bases at J, with 15 bases in the middle. The CDR3 loop spans 14 amino acids. The CDR3 is CASSGVQGPNIQYF. In nucleotides, the CDR3 is TGTGCCAGTAGTGGGGTACAGGGTCCGAACATTCAGTACTTC.

The chain employs TRBV19 and TRBJ1-1; D not certain. Germline V gene data show CDR1 as LNHDA and CDR2 as SQIVND (reference sequence). The V and J ends lost 2 bases and 2 bases respectively, with 6 bases between them. The CDR3 consists of 13 residues. The CDR3: CASSIRDNTEAFF. The CDR3 DNA reads as TGTGCCAGTAGTATACGGGATAACACTGAAGCTTTCTTT.

Comments on this clone: At the DNA level, this CDR3 is encoded by other sequences in the same sample as well. The V gene is TRBV3-1 (or the pseudogene TRBV3-2), the J gene TRBJ1-1; 7 bases align to TRBD1. CDR1 and CDR2 from the germline V gene are LGHDT and YNNKEL (reference sequence). The CDR3 is 14 amino acids. V lost 4 bases to trimming and J lost 2 bases; unmatched junction nucleotides: 4. CDR3 in amino acids: CASSPWTGNTEAFF. For the CDR3, the DNA is TGTGCCAGCAGCCCTTGGACAGGAAACACTGAAGCTTTCTTT.

The V gene is TRBV19, the J gene TRBJ2-7; TRBD1 matches at 7 bases. V was clipped by 5 bases and J by 2 bases; unmatched bases: 6. This CDR3 contains 14 residues. Germline CDR1 is LNHDA and CDR2 is SQIVND (reference sequence). DNA for the CDR3: TGTGCCAGTAGTTCCGACAGGGAGCCCTACGAGCAGTACTTC. Encoded protein: CASSSDREPYEQYF.

The J gene is TRBJ2-2, the V gene TRBV27, with 12 bases matching TRBD1. This CDR3 comprises 15 residues. Germline CDR1 and CDR2: MNHEY and SMNVEV (reference sequence). V shed 5 bases and J 8 bases; nucleotides not matched to a gene: 6. The DNA for the CDR3 is TGTGCCAGCAGTCCGGGACAGGGGGCTGGTGGGGAGCTGTTTTTT. The encoded protein is CASSPGQGAGGELFF.

The V and J genes are TRBV10-3 and TRBJ1-2; D might be TRBD1 (6 bases). The CDR3 is 13 amino acids. Trimming stripped 6 bases from V and 2 bases from J, with 10 bases between. Germline-derived CDR1 and CDR2 are ENHRY and SYGVKD. The CDR3 DNA sequence: TGTGCCATCAGCGCAGGACAGAACTATGGCTACACCTTC. It is translated as CAISAGQNYGYTF.

The chain carries TRBV18 and TRBJ1-1; D is unresolved. Trimming removed 5 bases at V and 0 bases at J, with 10 bases between. Germline CDR1 and CDR2: KGHSH and LQKENI. The CDR3 consists of 14 residues. CDR3 residues: CASSGLGMNTEAFF. The CDR3 DNA follows: TGTGCCAGCTCAGGACTGGGGATGAACACTGAAGCTTTCTTT.

The chain is built from TRBV6-1 and TRBJ1-2, with a possible D match to TRBD1 (5 bases). The germline V gene has CDR1 MNHNS and CDR2 SASEGT. This CDR3 spans 15 amino acids. V shed 2 bases and J shed 7 bases, with 17 bases lying between them. This chain's CDR3 is CASSESAGYYPGYTF. The CDR3 region has the DNA TGTGCCAGCAGTGAAAGTGCAGGGTACTACCCTGGCTACACCTTC.

V is TRBV6-4 and J is TRBJ1-4; D not certain. The CDR3 has 17 residues. Trimming left V 7 bases short and J 4 bases short, with 22 bases between. CDR1 is MRHNA and CDR2 is SNTAGT in the germline V gene. CDR3 bases: TGTGCCAGCAACTCAGACCCGTATGGGAGCCTTAATGAAAAACTGTTTTTT. It codes for CASNSDPYGSLNEKLFF.

The V gene is TRBV6-6, the J gene TRBJ1-4; 9 bases are a match to TRBD1. Germline trimming cut 6 bases from V and 7 bases from J; bases unmatched to any gene: 6. The CDR3 contains 14 residues. Germline-derived CDR1 and CDR2 are MNHNY and SVGAGI (reference sequence). CDR3 in amino acids: CASRQQGAGEKLFF. The CDR3 DNA reads TGTGCCAGCAGGCAACAGGGGGCGGGTGAAAAACTGTTTTTT.

The chain recombines TRBV19 with TRBJ2-2; possibly TRBD1 for D (6 bases). Germline CDR1 and CDR2: LNHDA and SQIVND (reference sequence). CDR3 length: 12 residues. Trimming stripped 8 bases from V and 4 bases from J, with 8 bases between. This CDR3 is CASGGTTGELFF. The CDR3 nucleotides read TGTGCCAGTGGGGGCACCACCGGGGAGCTGTTTTTT.

This CDR3 is CAWSVGHSALHF. CDR3 DNA sequence: TGTGCCTGGAGTGTCGGACACTCCGCCCTCCACTTT. V and J are TRBV30 and TRBJ1-6; TRBD1 is a possible D gene (5 bases). Germline V lookup: CDR1 GTSNPN, CDR2 SVGIG (reference sequence). V was trimmed by 0 bases and J by 14 bases, leaving 11 bases between them. The CDR3 extends over 12 amino acids.

The gene calls are TRBV5-1 and TRBJ1-5; 7 bases align to TRBD1. The CDR3 runs 14 residues. Germline V gene data show CDR1 as SGHRS and CDR2 as YFSETQ. With V trimmed by 0 bases and J by 7 bases, 4 bases remained unmatched. The CDR3 sequence is CASSLEGGEQPQHF. In DNA form, the CDR3 reads TGCGCCAGCAGCTTGGAAGGGGGCGAACAGCCCCAGCATTTT.